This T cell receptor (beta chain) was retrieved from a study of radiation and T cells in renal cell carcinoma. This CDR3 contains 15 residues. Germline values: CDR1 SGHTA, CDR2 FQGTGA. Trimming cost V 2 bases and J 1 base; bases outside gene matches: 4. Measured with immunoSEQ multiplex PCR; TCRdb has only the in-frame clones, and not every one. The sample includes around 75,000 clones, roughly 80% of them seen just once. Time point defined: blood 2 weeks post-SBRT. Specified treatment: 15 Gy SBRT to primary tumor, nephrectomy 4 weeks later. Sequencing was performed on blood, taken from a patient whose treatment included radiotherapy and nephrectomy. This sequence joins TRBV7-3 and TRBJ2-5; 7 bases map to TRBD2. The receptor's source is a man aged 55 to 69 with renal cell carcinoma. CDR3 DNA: TGTGCCAGCAGCTTATCTGCGGGAGTCCAAGAGACCCAGTACTTC. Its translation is CASSLSAGVQETQYF.